Reported below is one TCR beta chain. As processed by the authors: The authors estimated nucleated cell counts from reference gene primer amplification. Data came from immunoSEQ multiplex PCR; TCRdb stores just in-frame clones and leaves some out. V and J calls plus clone size are reproduced from that table; the DNA served to infer D and trimming. This table has 200,000 or so clones, approximately 86% appearing once. The data are from a study of blood T cell repertoires in COVID-19. Looking at the study overall: T cells, B-cell-depleted T cells, or PBMCs provided the cDNA or gDNA that served as material.

Germline V lookup: CDR1 SGHTS, CDR2 YDEGEE. The CDR3 runs 19 residues. J lost 0 bases, V lost 1 base, and 8 bases had no gene match. The V gene is TRBV5-8, the J gene TRBJ2-3; 13 bases fit TRBD2. Sequencing was performed on peripheral blood. This receptor was obtained from a man in his 60s with acute or convalescent COVID-19. The CDR3 region is CASSLTRTSGGSSTDTQYF. The CDR3 DNA follows: TGTGCCAGCAGCTTGACACGGACTAGCGGGGGTTCTAGCACAGATACGCAGTATTTT.